This TCR beta chain was sequenced in a study of blood T cell repertoires in COVID-19. Study-level information: PBMCs, B-cell-depleted T cells, or T cells provided the cDNA or gDNA that made up the material.

Generated by immunoSEQ multiplex PCR, the TCRdb table keeps only in-frame clones and is missing some. The sample lists under 350,000 clones, approximately 86% occurring once. Per the germline V gene, CDR1 is MNHEY and CDR2 is SVGEGT. The CDR3 has 16 residues. Trimming at V came to 2 bases and at J to 6 bases, leaving 11 bases not matched to a gene. The origin of this receptor is a woman in her late teens or twenties who had recovered from COVID-19. The chain links TRBV6-2 or TRBV6-3 to TRBJ2-3; 7 positions agree with TRBD2. Sequencing used PBMCs or T cells enriched from blood (not recorded which). The CDR3 DNA reads as TGTGCCAGCAGTTACAGGAGCGGGGCCCCTCCGGATACGCAGTATTTT. This sequence encodes CASSYRSGAPPDTQYF.